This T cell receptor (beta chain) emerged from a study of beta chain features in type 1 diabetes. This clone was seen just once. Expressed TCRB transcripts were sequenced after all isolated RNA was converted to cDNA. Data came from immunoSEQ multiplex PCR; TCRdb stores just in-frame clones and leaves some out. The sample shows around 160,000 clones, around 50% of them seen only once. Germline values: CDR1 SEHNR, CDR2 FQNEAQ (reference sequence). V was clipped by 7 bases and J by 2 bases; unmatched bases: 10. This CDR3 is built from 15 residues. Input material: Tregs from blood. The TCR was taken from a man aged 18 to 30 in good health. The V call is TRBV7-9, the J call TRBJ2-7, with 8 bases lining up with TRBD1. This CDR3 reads CASTLGQADPYEQYF. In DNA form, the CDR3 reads TGTGCCAGCACCCTGGGACAGGCGGACCCCTACGAGCAGTACTTC. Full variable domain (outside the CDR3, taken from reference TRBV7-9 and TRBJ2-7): DTGVSQNPRHKITKRGQNVTFRCDPISEHNRLYWYRQTLGQGPEFLTYFQNEAQLEKSRLLSDRFSAERPKGSFSTLEIQRTEQGDSAMYLCASTLGQADPYEQYFGPGTRLTVT.